The rows below give T cell receptor beta chains drawn from one sample of a study of STAT3 mutations in large granular lymphocyte leukemia. Assay: immunoSEQ multiplex PCR; the TCRdb copy retains only in-frame clones and omits some. The repertoire includes 30,000 to 40,000 clones, around 85% of them detected once, and about 13% sits in the top ten. The material sequenced was peripheral blood mononuclear cells. These receptors were obtained from a man aged 55 to 70 with T-cell large granular lymphocyte leukemia. Some clones in this sample may be carry-over from other donors' samples. Both conserved end residues are part of each CDR3. D genes are given only for firm matches. Clone sizes are given selectively: once, few, many, or a class where the clone is expanded.

V: TRBV20-1; D: -; size: -; J: TRBJ2-7; CDR3: CSARGGYEQYF; DNA: TGCAGTGCTAGGGGCGGGTACGAGCAGTACTTC
V: TRBV28; D: -; size: -; J: TRBJ1-5; CDR3: CASSLSRNQPQHF; DNA: TGTGCCAGCAGTTTATCTCGAAATCAGCCCCAGCATTTT
V: TRBV30; D: -; size: -; J: TRBJ2-1; CDR3: CALGRGYNEQFF; DNA: TGTGCCCTTGGCCGGGGTTACAATGAGCAGTTCTTC
V: TRBV6-1; D: TRBD2; size: -; J: TRBJ2-5; CDR3: CASKAGGPQETQYF; DNA: TGTGCCAGCAAAGCGGGAGGGCCGCAAGAGACCCAGTACTTC
V: TRBV5-1; D: -; size: -; J: TRBJ2-2; CDR3: CASSPQGSGVGELFF; DNA: TGCGCCAGCAGCCCCCAGGGGTCAGGGGTCGGGGAGCTGTTTTTT
V: TRBV5-1; D: -; size: -; J: TRBJ2-4; CDR3: CASSLGPGTKNIQYF; DNA: TGCGCCAGCAGCTTGGGTCCGGGAACAAAAAACATTCAGTACTTC
V: TRBV5-1; D: TRBD1; size: -; J: TRBJ1-6; CDR3: CASSRGTVINSPLHF; DNA: TGCGCCAGCAGCCGAGGGACAGTGATTAATTCACCCCTCCACTTT
V: TRBV6-6; D: TRBD1; size: -; J: TRBJ1-5; CDR3: CASSSDRGINQPQHF; DNA: TGTGCCAGCAGTTCGGACAGGGGAATCAATCAGCCCCAGCATTTT
V: TRBV4-3; D: TRBD1; size: -; J: TRBJ1-4; CDR3: CASSQDTGGGQGKLFF; DNA: TGCGCCAGCAGCCAAGATACAGGGGGCGGTCAGGGAAAACTGTTTTTT
V: TRBV5-1; D: -; size: few; J: TRBJ2-3; CDR3: CASSLDADTQYF; DNA: TGCGCCAGCAGCTTGGATGCAGATACGCAGTATTTT
V: TRBV6-1; D: -; size: -; J: TRBJ2-5; CDR3: CASSEGNRVQETQYF; DNA: TGTGCCAGCAGTGAGGGCAACAGGGTCCAAGAGACCCAGTACTTC
V: TRBV5-6; D: -; size: -; J: TRBJ2-6; CDR3: CASSFSSGANVLTF; DNA: TGTGCCAGCAGTTTTAGCTCTGGGGCCAACGTCCTGACTTTC
V: TRBV12-5; D: TRBD1; size: -; J: TRBJ2-2; CDR3: CASGRQGGTYANTGELFF; DNA: TGTGCTAGTGGTCGACAGGGGGGGACCTACGCGAACACCGGGGAGCTGTTTTTT
V: TRBV5-4; D: -; size: -; J: TRBJ2-3; CDR3: CASSLDSSTDTQYF; DNA: TGTGCCAGCAGCCTTGACAGTAGCACAGATACGCAGTATTTT
V: TRBV5-8; D: -; size: few; J: TRBJ2-5; CDR3: CASSFQETQYF; DNA: TGTGCCAGCAGCTTCCAAGAGACCCAGTACTTC
V: TRBV18; D: -; size: -; J: TRBJ1-5; CDR3: CASSQSTGSHQPQHF; DNA: TGTGCCAGCTCACAGTCTACAGGTTCTCACCAGCCCCAGCATTTT